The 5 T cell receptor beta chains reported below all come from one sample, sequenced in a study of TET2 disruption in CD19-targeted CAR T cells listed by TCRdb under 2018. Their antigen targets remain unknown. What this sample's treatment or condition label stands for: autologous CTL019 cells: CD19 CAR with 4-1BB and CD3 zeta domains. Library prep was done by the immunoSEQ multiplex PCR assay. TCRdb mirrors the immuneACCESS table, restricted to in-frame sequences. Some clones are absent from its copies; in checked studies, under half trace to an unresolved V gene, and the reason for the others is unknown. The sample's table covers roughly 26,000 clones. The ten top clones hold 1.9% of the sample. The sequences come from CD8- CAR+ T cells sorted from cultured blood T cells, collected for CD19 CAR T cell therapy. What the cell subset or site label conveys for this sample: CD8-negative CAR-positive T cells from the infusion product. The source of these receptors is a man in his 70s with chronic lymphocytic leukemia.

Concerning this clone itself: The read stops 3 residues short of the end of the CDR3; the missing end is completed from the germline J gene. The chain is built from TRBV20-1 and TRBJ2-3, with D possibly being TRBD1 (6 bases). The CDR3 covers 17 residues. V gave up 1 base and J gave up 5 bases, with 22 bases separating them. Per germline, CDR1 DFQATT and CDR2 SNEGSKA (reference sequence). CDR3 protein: CSARGQDPSFAQDTQYF. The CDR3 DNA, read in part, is TGCAGTGCTAGAGGACAGGACCCGTCCTTCGCCCAAGATACG.

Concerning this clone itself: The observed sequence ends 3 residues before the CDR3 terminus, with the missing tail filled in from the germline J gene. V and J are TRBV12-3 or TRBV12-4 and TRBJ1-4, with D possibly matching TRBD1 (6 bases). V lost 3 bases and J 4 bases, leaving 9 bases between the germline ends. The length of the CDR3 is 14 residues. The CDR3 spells CASSFGQLNEKLFF. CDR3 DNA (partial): TGTGCCAGCAGTTTCGGACAGCTTAATGAAAAA.

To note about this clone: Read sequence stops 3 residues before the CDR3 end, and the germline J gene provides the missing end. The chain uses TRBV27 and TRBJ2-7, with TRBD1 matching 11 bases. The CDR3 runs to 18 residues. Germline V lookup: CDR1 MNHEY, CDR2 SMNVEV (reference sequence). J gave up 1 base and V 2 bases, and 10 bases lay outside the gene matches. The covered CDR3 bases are TGTGCCAGCAGTTTAGCCCCCTTGGGACAGGGGGTGTCCTACGAG. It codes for CASSLAPLGQGVSYE. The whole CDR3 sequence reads CASSLAPLGQGVSYEQYF.

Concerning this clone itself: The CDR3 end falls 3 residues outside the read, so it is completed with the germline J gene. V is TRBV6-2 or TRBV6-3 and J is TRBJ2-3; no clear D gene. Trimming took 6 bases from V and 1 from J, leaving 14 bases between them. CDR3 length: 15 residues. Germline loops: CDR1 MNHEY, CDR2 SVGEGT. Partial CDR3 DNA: TGTGCCAGCAGGACGGGTGGAGCAGGCACAGATACG. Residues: CASRTGGAGTDT. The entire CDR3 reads CASRTGGAGTDTQYF.

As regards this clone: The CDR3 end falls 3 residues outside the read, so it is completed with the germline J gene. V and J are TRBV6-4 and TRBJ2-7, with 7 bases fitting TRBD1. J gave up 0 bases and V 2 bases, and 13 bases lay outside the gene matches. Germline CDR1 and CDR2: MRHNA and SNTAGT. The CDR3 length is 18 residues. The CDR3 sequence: CASSDPPRTGVSSYEQYF. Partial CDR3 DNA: TGTGCCAGCAGTGACCCGCCCCGGACAGGCGTGAGCTCCTACGAG.